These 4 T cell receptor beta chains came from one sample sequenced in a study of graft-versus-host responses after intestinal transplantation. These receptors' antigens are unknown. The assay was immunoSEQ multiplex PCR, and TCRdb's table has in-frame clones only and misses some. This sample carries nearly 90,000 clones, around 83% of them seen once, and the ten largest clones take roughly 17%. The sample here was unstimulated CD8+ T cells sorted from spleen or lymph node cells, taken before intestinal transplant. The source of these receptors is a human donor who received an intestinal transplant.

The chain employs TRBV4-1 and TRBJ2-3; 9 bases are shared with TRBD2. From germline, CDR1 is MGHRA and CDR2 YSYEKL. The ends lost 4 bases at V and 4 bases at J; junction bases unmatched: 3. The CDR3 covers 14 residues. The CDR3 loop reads CASSPLAGPDTQYF. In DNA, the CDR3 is TGCGCCAGCAGCCCTCTAGCGGGGCCAGATACGCAGTATTTT.

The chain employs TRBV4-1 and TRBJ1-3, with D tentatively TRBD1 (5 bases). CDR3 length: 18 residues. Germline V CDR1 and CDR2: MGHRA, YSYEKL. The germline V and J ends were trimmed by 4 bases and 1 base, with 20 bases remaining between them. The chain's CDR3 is CASSPGTLISLSGNTIYF. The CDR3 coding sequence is TGCGCCAGCAGCCCCGGGACCCTTATAAGCCTATCTGGAAACACCATATATTTT.

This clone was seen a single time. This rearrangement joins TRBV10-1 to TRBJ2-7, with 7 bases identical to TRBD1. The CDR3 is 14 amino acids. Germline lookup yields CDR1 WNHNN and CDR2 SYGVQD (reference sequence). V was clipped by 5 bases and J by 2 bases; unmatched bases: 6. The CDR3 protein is CASSPDRETYEQYF. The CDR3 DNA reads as TGCGCCAGCAGTCCAGACAGGGAAACCTACGAGCAGTACTTC.

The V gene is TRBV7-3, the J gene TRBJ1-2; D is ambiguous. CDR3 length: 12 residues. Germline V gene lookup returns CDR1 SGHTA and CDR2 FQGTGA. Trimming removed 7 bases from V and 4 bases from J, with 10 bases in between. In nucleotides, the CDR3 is TGTGCCAGCATCGGGCGGTTCTATGGCTACACCTTC. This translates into CASIGRFYGYTF.